The TCR beta chain described here comes from a study of blood T cells in healthy people across ages (dated by TCRdb to between 2014 and 2016). The study in broad terms: In model experiments, roughly one uniquely barcoded TCR beta cDNA molecule per two T cells was captured by template switching. To track age-related changes in TCR beta repertoire diversity, the study relied on deep sequencing normalized with unique cDNA molecular identifiers. Donors were grouped into four age groups: young (average approximately 15 years), middle-aged (roughly 37), aged (around 66) and long-lived (roughly 80). To avoid experimental bias, donors of different ages were spread randomly across the sequencing lanes. Using the same blood draw, the study looked at two additional independent replicas of 1 million unique cDNA reads for two donors, one aged 18 to 30 and the other aged 80 or older.

Systemically healthy Caucasian individuals from Russia, some 38 in total and aged roughly 6 to 90 years, were included as donors. Around 9.8 milliliters of peripheral blood were collected from each donor into EDTA-treated Vacutainer tubes. PBMCs were isolated by Ficoll-Paque density-gradient centrifugation, with at least 7 million obtained per sample. Trizol reagent was used to extract total RNA from PBMCs, with at least 6 micrograms per sample. The percentages of naive CD45RAhigh/CD27high T cells were determined by flow cytometry on a PBMC aliquot from every donor. Study-wide findings and limitations: Since profiling was done on bulk unsorted PBMCs, naive and antigen-experienced compartments could not be conclusively compared. As age increased, observed TCR beta diversity per million T cells dropped in a roughly linear way, and a significant reduction was already evident by age about 36. Donor CMV infection status was unknown, potentially confounding age-related changes in expanded clonotypes. There was a strong correlation between observed TCR beta diversity and the percentage of naive T cells measured by flow cytometry. The long-lived group showed more naive CD4+ T cells, fewer expanded clones and increased TCR diversity than the aged group, suggesting age selection. Total diversity estimates from one million sequenced T cells were considered lower bounds and underestimates.

Library creation used 5' RACE. Sequencing was carried out with an Illumina HiSeq 2500. The second PCR ran for roughly 7 to 12 cycles and used a J-beta primer mix along with a sample-barcoded 5' primer. A template-switch 5' adaptor carrying 12 random nucleotides introduced a unique molecular identifier onto each TCR beta cDNA molecule. At least 2.5 million CDR3-containing paired-end reads were obtained from each sample. First-strand cDNA synthesis was performed from all RNA using the Mint cDNA synthesis kit, with priming by a TRBC-specific oligonucleotide. Following uracil-DNA glycosylase treatment, a first 18-cycle PCR with universal primers M1SS and BC2_uni_R was performed on all cDNA. For the original study's pipeline: Normalization of each sample was performed by random selection of 1 million high-quality reads, each carrying a distinct molecular identifier. Instead of being binned into consensus sequences, reads that shared molecular identifiers were thrown out. MiTCR, set to a Q25 quality threshold and the strictest error-elimination algorithm, was used for CDR3 identification, clonotype clustering and error correction. A nonparametric unseen species model with Euler transformation was used to estimate lower-bound total TCR beta diversity. TCRdb reworked the public reads: Q25 trimming with fastp, MiXCR clone assembly, productive beta chains retained. Each CDR3 protein appears once, grouped with its most common genes and DNA. These V and J calls originate from TCRdb's pipeline instead of the authors' own analysis. The sample table shows approximately 850,000 distinct CDR3 sequences, and roughly 44% are seen once. Around 21% of the sample rests with the top ten.

V drops 4 bases and J drops 3 bases, leaving 17 bases in between. The germline V gene encodes CDR1 SGDLS and CDR2 YYNGEE. The CDR3 contains 15 residues, cysteine and phenylalanine counted. CDR3 DNA only is kept here, 45 bases in frame from base 1. Turning to this clonotype: It lacks a known antigen. Per-base quality was not reported, and no clone a single base away is much larger than it.

The receptor chain draws on TRBV9 and TRBJ2-7; a weak D assignment points to TRBD2 (6 bases agree). The origin of this receptor is a man between 60 and 70 years old in good health. The sample was blood. CDR3 protein: CASSPGSGIVYEQYF. The nucleotides read TGTGCCAGCAGCCCCGGGAGCGGAATAGTCTACGAGCAGTACTTC.